These 25 T cell receptor beta chains came from one sample sequenced in a study of cytomegalovirus exposure and HLA in healthy donors. PCR involved 60 Vbeta and 13 Jbeta primers. The data were produced by immunoSEQ multiplex PCR, yet TCRdb's version contains in-frame clones alone and is incomplete. The top ten clones hold under 13% of a sample with around 100,000 clones, 65% to 75% of them seen once. Source material: PBMCs. These receptor sequences come from a man aged 40-50 years in good health and CMV-seropositive.

The chain has TRBV7-3 and TRBJ2-1; 10 nucleotides align to TRBD2. CDR3 length equals 14 residues. The V segment lost 5 bases and the J segment 6 bases; nucleotides outside the gene matches: 4. Germline V gene data show CDR1 as SGHTA and CDR2 as FQGTGA. CDR3: CASSVGLAANEQFF. CDR3 nucleotides: TGTGCCAGCAGCGTAGGACTAGCGGCCAATGAGCAGTTCTTC.

The CDR3 loop reads CASSLDRGLPYEQYF. CDR3 sequence (DNA): TGTGCCAGCAGCTTGGACAGGGGGCTCCCCTACGAGCAGTACTTC. V gene TRBV13 combines with J gene TRBJ2-7; 11 nucleotides align to TRBD1. The CDR3 runs to 15 residues. CDR1 and CDR2 (germline): PRHDT, FYEKMQ (reference sequence). V gave up 3 bases and J gave up 2 bases; unmatched junction bases: 3.

The rearrangement links TRBV5-1 to TRBJ2-3; weak D call: TRBD2 (5 bases). Germline values: CDR1 SGHRS, CDR2 YFSETQ. The CDR3 is 16 residues long. Trimming left V 4 bases short and J 2 bases short, with 17 bases between. This CDR3 reads CASSRNPDGNTDTQYF. CDR3 in DNA: TGCGCCAGCAGCCGAAACCCGGACGGGAACACAGATACGCAGTATTTT.

The chain employs TRBV5-1 and TRBJ2-7; TRBD2 matches at 9 bases. Germline lookup yields CDR1 SGHRS and CDR2 YFSETQ. Losses at the gene ends were 1 base for V and 4 bases for J; bases not matched to a gene: 3. The length of the CDR3 is 14 residues. The CDR3 loop reads CASSLSGGSYEQYF. CDR3 DNA: TGCGCCAGCAGCTTGAGCGGGGGGAGTTACGAGCAGTACTTC. Filled out from reference TRBV5-1 and TRBJ2-7, the complete variable domain reads KAGVTQTPRYLIKTRGQQVTLSCSPISGHRSVSWYQQTPGQGLQFLFEYFSETQRNKGNFPGRFSGRQFSNSRSEMNVSTLELGDSALYLCASSLSGGSYEQYFGPGTRLTVT.

The chain has TRBV4-1 and TRBJ2-2; tentative D call: TRBD1 (6 bases). V lost 0 bases and J 6 bases, leaving 20 bases between the germline ends. Germline CDR1 and CDR2: MGHRA and YSYEKL. There are 18 residues in the CDR3. The CDR3 sequence: CASSQELRLTGWPGELFF. CDR3 sequence (DNA): TGCGCCAGCAGCCAAGAACTCCGGTTAACAGGGTGGCCCGGGGAGCTGTTTTTT.

This clone has just a few counts. Here the CDR3 reads CASRGGTSPFQETQYF. Written as DNA, the CDR3 is TGCGCCAGCAGGGGAGGGACTAGCCCCTTCCAAGAGACCCAGTACTTC. The J gene is TRBJ2-5, the V gene TRBV5-1, with 9 bases matching TRBD2. Per germline, CDR1 SGHRS and CDR2 YFSETQ. The CDR3 extends over 16 amino acids. Unmatched junction bases numbered 9, after V lost 5 bases and J lost 1 base.

This clone was observed a handful of times. The chain couples TRBV5-1 to TRBJ2-2, with D tentatively TRBD2 (6 bases). From germline, CDR1 is SGHRS and CDR2 YFSETQ. Trimming took 4 bases from V and 2 from J, leaving 9 bases between them. The CDR3 has 14 amino acids. The CDR3 nucleotides are TGCGCCAGCAGCGCGGGATCAAACACCGGGGAGCTGTTTTTT. Its protein is CASSAGSNTGELFF. Looking up the rest from reference TRBV5-1 and TRBJ2-2 gives the full variable domain: KAGVTQTPRYLIKTRGQQVTLSCSPISGHRSVSWYQQTPGQGLQFLFEYFSETQRNKGNFPGRFSGRQFSNSRSEMNVSTLELGDSALYLCASSAGSNTGELFFGEGSRLTVL.

A few counts support this clone. The rearrangement joins TRBV5-1 to TRBJ1-3; the D gene is possibly TRBD1 (6 bases). CDR1 and CDR2 (germline): SGHRS, YFSETQ. There are 12 residues in the CDR3. Trimming removed 9 bases from V and 1 base from J, with 8 bases in between. The CDR3 region is CAIGQSGNTIYF. For the CDR3, the DNA is TGCGCCATAGGACAGTCTGGAAACACCATATATTTT.

This chain uses TRBV2 with TRBJ2-7, with 9 positions matching TRBD2. CDR3 length: 15 amino acids. Germline trimming cut 4 bases from V and 1 base from J; bases unmatched to any gene: 5. The germline V gene has CDR1 SNHLY and CDR2 FYNNEI. The DNA of the CDR3 is TGTGCCAGCAGTGTCTCCACTAGCGGGTCCTACGAGCAGTACTTC. Translated, it gives CASSVSTSGSYEQYF.

V is TRBV19 and J is TRBJ1-1, with D maybe TRBD1 (5 bases). Germline V gene lookup returns CDR1 LNHDA and CDR2 SQIVND (reference sequence). V shed 7 bases and J shed 2 bases, with 14 bases lying between them. The CDR3 totals 14 residues. The CDR3, as DNA: TGTGCCAGTACCGCCGGAGGGACCAACACTGAAGCTTTCTTT. This translates into CASTAGGTNTEAFF.

The chain couples TRBV4-3 to TRBJ2-1; TRBD2 matches at 10 bases. V lost 0 bases, J lost 8 bases, and 7 bases stayed unmatched. From germline, CDR1 is LGHNA and CDR2 YSLEER. This CDR3 spans 16 amino acids. As DNA, the CDR3 is TGCGCCAGCAGCCAAGAACCAGCGGGAGGGCCATATGAGCAGTTCTTC. Translation: CASSQEPAGGPYEQFF.

V and J are TRBV19 and TRBJ2-3; D might be TRBD2 (6 bases). Germline CDR1 and CDR2: LNHDA and SQIVND (reference sequence). Trimming removed 7 bases at V and 2 bases at J, with 16 bases between. The CDR3 runs 15 residues. The CDR3: CASTRSGYPTDTQYF. CDR3 DNA sequence: TGTGCCAGTACCAGAAGCGGGTACCCCACAGATACGCAGTATTTT.

This chain connects TRBV5-1 to TRBJ2-1, with 9 bases that match TRBD1. The CDR3 length is 20 residues. V lost 0 bases to trimming and J lost 1 base; unmatched junction nucleotides: 14. Germline-derived CDR1 and CDR2 are SGHRS and YFSETQ. The CDR3 bases are TGCGCCAGCAGCTTGGCCGGAGGGCGGGACAGGGAAGTTTCCTACAATGAGCAGTTCTTC. It translates to CASSLAGGRDREVSYNEQFF.

This clone was counted a few times. The chain recombines TRBV27 with TRBJ1-5; a possible D gene is TRBD1 (6 bases). Germline lookup yields CDR1 MNHEY and CDR2 SMNVEV (reference sequence). V lost 6 bases and J lost 1, with 13 bases in between. The CDR3 is 15 residues long. This CDR3 reads CASRSRGGSNQPQHF. DNA of the CDR3: TGTGCCAGCAGATCTCGGGGGGGCAGCAATCAGCCCCAGCATTTT.

This clone has more than one count but fewer than ten. J is TRBJ2-2 and V is TRBV19, with 10 bases fitting TRBD2. Trimming cost V 3 bases and J 5 bases; bases outside gene matches: 6. This CDR3 comprises 16 residues. Germline values: CDR1 LNHDA, CDR2 SQIVND (reference sequence). CDR3 in DNA: TGTGCCAGTAGTATTCTGACTAGCGGGCAAACCGGGGAGCTGTTTTTT. Encoded protein: CASSILTSGQTGELFF.

The V call is TRBV7-6, the J call TRBJ1-2; tentatively, D is TRBD1 (5 bases). This CDR3 is built from 15 residues. Deletions cut 5 bases from V and 4 bases from J, with 17 bases between. Germline loops: CDR1 SGHVS, CDR2 FNYEAQ. The CDR3 DNA reads as TGTGCCAGCAGCCCAAGCAGGGTGGCAGGCTATGGCTACACCTTC. Translated, it gives CASSPSRVAGYGYTF. The whole variable domain, filled in from reference TRBV7-6 and TRBJ1-2, reads GAGVSQSPRYKVTKRGQDVALRCDPISGHVSLYWYRQALGQGPEFLTYFNYEAQQDKSGLPNDRFSAERPEGSISTLTIQRTEQRDSAMYRCASSPSRVAGYGYTFGSGTRLTVV.

V is TRBV6-1 and J is TRBJ1-3; TRBD1 agrees at 7 bases. The ends lost 4 bases at V and 0 bases at J; junction bases unmatched: 9. The CDR3 spans 17 residues. Germline CDR1 and CDR2: MNHNS and SASEGT. Here the CDR3 DNA reads TGTGCCAGCAGTGGCCTACAGGGGACCCTCTCTGGAAACACCATATATTTT. Translation: CASSGLQGTLSGNTIYF.

The CDR3 DNA is TGTGCCAGCAGCGTAGATGGCAGGGTGGCTGAAGCTTTCTTT. Residues: CASSVDGRVAEAFF. This rearrangement joins TRBV9 to TRBJ1-1; D possibly corresponds to TRBD1 (5 bases). CDR3 length equals 14 residues. Trimming stripped 0 bases from V and 6 bases from J, with 12 bases between. Per germline, CDR1 SGDLS and CDR2 YYNGEE.

The chain recombines TRBV6-1 with TRBJ1-2; TRBD1 matches at 10 bases. The germline V gene encodes CDR1 MNHNS and CDR2 SASEGT. Losses at the gene ends were 7 bases for V and 5 bases for J; bases not matched to a gene: 10. CDR3 size: 15 residues. The CDR3 loop reads CASIIRQGAEYGYTF. CDR3 nucleotide sequence: TGTGCCAGCATTATCAGACAGGGGGCAGAGTATGGCTACACCTTC.

The rearrangement uses TRBV28 and TRBJ2-3; the match to TRBD1 covers 10 bases. CDR3 length equals 15 residues. The J segment lost 3 bases and the V segment lost 9 bases, leaving 9 bases of the junction unmatched. CDR1 is MDHEN and CDR2 is SYDVKM in the germline V gene. CDR3: CASMAPGQGTDTQYF. The CDR3 DNA is TGTGCCAGTATGGCTCCGGGACAGGGGACAGATACGCAGTATTTT.

The genes are TRBV30 and TRBJ1-4; D is ambiguous. Germline assignment: CDR1 GTSNPN and CDR2 SVGIG (reference sequence). V shed 3 bases and J shed 8 bases, with 16 bases lying between them. The CDR3 is 14 amino acids. DNA of the CDR3: TGTGCCTGGAGGAGGGTAATCGGTGGCGAAAAACTGTTTTTT. Residues: CAWRRVIGGEKLFF.

The gene calls are TRBV5-1 and TRBJ1-4; D is uncertain. V gave up 4 bases and J gave up 8 bases, with 15 bases separating them. Per the germline V gene, CDR1 is SGHRS and CDR2 is YFSETQ. This CDR3 spans 14 amino acids. CDR3 region: CASSPSVPYEKLFF. The CDR3 DNA follows: TGCGCCAGCAGCCCCTCGGTCCCCTACGAAAAACTGTTTTTT.

CDR3 nucleotides: TGTGCCAGCCTCGGGGTCATTTTGGGGGAGCTGTTTTTT. Its protein is CASLGVILGELFF. The chain combines TRBV9 with TRBJ2-2; perhaps TRBD2 as D (5 bases). The CDR3 loop spans 13 amino acids. V lost 7 bases and J 8 bases, leaving 15 bases between the germline ends. The germline gives CDR1 SGDLS, CDR2 YYNGEE.

The chain couples TRBV10-3 to TRBJ2-4; 8 bases line up with TRBD2. V trimming: 8 bases; J trimming: 3 bases; junction bases outside the gene matches: 15. The CDR3 is 17 amino acids. Germline CDR1 is ENHRY and CDR2 is SYGVKD. CDR3 protein: CAIEKGERESGKNIQYF. The CDR3 DNA follows: TGTGCCATCGAGAAGGGGGAGCGGGAGTCTGGCAAAAACATTCAGTACTTC.

The CDR3 sequence is CASSETGYGEQYF. CDR3 in DNA: TGTGCCAGCAGCGAGACAGGCTACGGCGAGCAGTACTTC. V is TRBV9 and J is TRBJ2-7, with D perhaps matching TRBD1 (6 bases). V was trimmed by 3 bases and J by 6 bases, leaving 13 bases between them. Looked up from germline, CDR1 is SGDLS and CDR2 is YYNGEE. The CDR3 extends over 13 amino acids.